The rows below give T cell receptor beta chains drawn from one sample of a study of regulatory T cells in long-lasting Graves disease. TCRdb reprocessed the multiplex PCR reads with MiXCR, giving one entry per CDR3 protein. The profile shows fewer than 550,000 distinct CDR3 sequences, about 16% of them singletons. This sample also appeared in a second study, on T cells in Graves' hyperthyroidism and ophthalmopathy.

The sequences come from peripheral blood mononuclear cells (PBMCs), collected at new diagnosis, from a patient treated with antithyroid drugs. The receptor source for this set is a woman aged 35-65 years with Graves disease. Both conserved end residues are part of each CDR3. The D gene is left open where the match is weak. Clone size appears in some rows only: once, few, many, or a class for an expanded clone.

j_call v_call clone_size d_call cdr3_aa cdr3_nt
TRBJ2-7 TRBV30 many . CACASGGSPYEQYF TGTGCCTGTGCTTCCGGCGGGTCCCCCTACGAGCAGTACTTC
TRBJ1-1 TRBV6-1 few . CASSRRGDGAEAFF TGTGCCAGCAGTCGCCGAGGGGATGGGGCTGAAGCTTTCTTT
TRBJ1-1 TRBV5-4 many . CASSSPGRLVTEAFF TGTGCCAGCAGCTCCCCGGGACGTTTGGTGACTGAAGCTTTCTTT
TRBJ2-3 TRBV5-1 many . CASSFGAGNTQYF TGCGCCAGCAGCTTTGGCGCAGGGAATACGCAGTATTTT
TRBJ2-1 TRBV12-3/TRBV12-4 many TRBD2 CASSFKLAGSYNEQFF TGTGCCAGCAGTTTCAAACTAGCGGGGAGCTACAATGAGCAGTTCTTC
TRBJ2-3 TRBV5-1 few TRBD2 CASLAGGSTDTQYF TGCGCCAGCTTAGCGGGGGGGAGCACAGATACGCAGTATTTT
TRBJ2-4 TRBV2 few . CASSSAFGNIQYF TGTGCCAGCAGTTCTGCTTTTGGAAACATTCAGTACTTC
TRBJ1-5 TRBV12-3/TRBV12-4 . . CASSFTGGPYSNQPQHF TGTGCCAGCAGTTTTACGGGGGGACCCTATAGCAATCAGCCCCAGCATTTT
TRBJ1-6 TRBV3-1 many . CASSPNTLHF TGTGCCAGCAGCCCTAACACCCTCCACTTT
TRBJ1-2 TRBV7-3 many TRBD1 CASSPTGEGYGYTF TGTGCCAGCAGCCCTACAGGGGAAGGCTATGGCTACACCTTC
TRBJ1-2 TRBV11-2 many . CASSLPASYGYTF TGTGCCAGCAGCTTACCAGCTTCCTATGGCTACACCTTC
TRBJ2-3 TRBV5-4 many TRBD1 CASSPSGTDTDTQYF TGTGCCAGCAGCCCCTCCGGGACAGACACAGATACGCAGTATTTT
TRBJ2-3 TRBV7-9 few . CASSREGGGLATDTQYF TGTGCCAGCAGCCGCGAAGGGGGTGGGCTAGCAACAGATACGCAGTATTTT
TRBJ2-2 TRBV12-3/TRBV12-4 many TRBD2 CASSLGGENTGELFF TGTGCCAGCAGTTTGGGGGGGGAAAACACCGGGGAGCTGTTTTTT
TRBJ2-5 TRBV2 many . CASGRLVGETQYF TGTGCCAGCGGTCGGCTAGTCGGAGAGACCCAGTACTTC
TRBJ2-3 TRBV12-5 . TRBD2 CASGLGLRASGEDTQYF TGTGCTAGTGGTTTGGGCCTAAGGGCTAGCGGGGAAGATACGCAGTATTTT
TRBJ1-5 TRBV7-8 many . CASSLKYSNQPQHF TGTGCCAGCAGCTTAAAATATAGCAATCAGCCCCAGCATTTT
TRBJ2-5 TRBV14 . TRBD1 CASSQNPGQEGKTQYF TGTGCCAGCAGCCAAAATCCGGGACAGGAGGGAAAGACCCAGTACTTC
TRBJ2-1 TRBV5-6 . TRBD1 CASSLTGTGYYNEQFF TGTGCCAGCAGCTTAACCGGGACAGGGTACTACAATGAGCAGTTCTTC
TRBJ2-5 TRBV6-2/TRBV6-3 once TRBD2 CASSSGGLAETQYF TGTGCCAGCAGTAGCGGGGGTTTAGCAGAGACCCAGTACTTC
TRBJ2-3 TRBV7-9 . . CASSISRDTQYF TGTGCCAGCAGCATCTCTAGGGATACGCAGTATTTT
TRBJ2-1 TRBV7-7 few . CASSPRWGNEQFF TGTGCTAGCAGCCCCAGGTGGGGTAATGAGCAGTTCTTC
TRBJ2-3 TRBV12-3/TRBV12-4 many . CASSSTGIATDTQYF TGTGCCAGCAGTTCGACAGGAATAGCAACAGATACGCAGTATTTT
TRBJ2-5 TRBV3-1 many TRBD2 CASSQDLAGQETQYF TGTGCCAGCAGCCAAGATCTAGCGGGGCAAGAGACCCAGTACTTC
TRBJ2-1 TRBV6-2/TRBV6-3 many . CASSQGGRGPYNEQFF TGTGCCAGCAGCCAAGGGGGGCGGGGCCCATACAATGAGCAGTTCTTC
TRBJ2-1 TRBV5-5 many . CASSLWALGANEQFF TGTGCCAGCAGCTTGTGGGCGCTGGGGGCAAATGAGCAGTTCTTC